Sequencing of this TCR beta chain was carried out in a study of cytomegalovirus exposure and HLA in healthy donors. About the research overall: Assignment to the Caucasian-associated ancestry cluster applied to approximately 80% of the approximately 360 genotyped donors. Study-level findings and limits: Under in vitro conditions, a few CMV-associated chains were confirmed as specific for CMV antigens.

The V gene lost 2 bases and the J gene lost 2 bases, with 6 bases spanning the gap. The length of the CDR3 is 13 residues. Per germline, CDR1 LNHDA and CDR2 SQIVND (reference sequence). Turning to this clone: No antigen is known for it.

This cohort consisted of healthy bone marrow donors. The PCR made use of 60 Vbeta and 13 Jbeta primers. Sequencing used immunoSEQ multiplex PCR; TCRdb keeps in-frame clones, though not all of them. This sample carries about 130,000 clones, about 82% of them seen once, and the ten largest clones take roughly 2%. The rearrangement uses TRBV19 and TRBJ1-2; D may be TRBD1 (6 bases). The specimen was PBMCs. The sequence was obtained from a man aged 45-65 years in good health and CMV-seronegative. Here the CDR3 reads CASSIQGNYGYTF. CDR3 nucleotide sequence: TGTGCCAGTAGTATACAGGGGAACTATGGCTACACCTTC.